A selection of T cell receptor beta chains follows, all from one sample in a study of cytomegalovirus exposure and HLA in healthy donors. TCRdb's table, derived via immunoSEQ multiplex PCR, lists solely in-frame clones and lacks some. The repertoire has about 160,000 clones, just under 80% of them found once; the top ten carry 1.3%. Material for sequencing was PBMCs. The receptors stem from a woman aged 45-59 years in good health and CMV-seronegative. Each CDR3 is given with its conserved first and last residue. A D gene is named only where the DNA matches it firmly. Clone size, where shown, is once, few, many, or a class for clones that have expanded.

>NA|TRBV4-2|TRBJ2-7|14|NA
CASSQEDRGYEQYF
TGTGCCAGCAGCCAAGAGGACAGAGGCTACGAGCAGTACTTC
>NA|TRBV7-8|TRBJ1-6|13|NA
CASRSPNNSPLHF
TGTGCCAGCAGGAGCCCCAATAATTCACCCCTCCACTTT
>TRBD1|TRBV5-1|TRBJ1-1|14|NA
CASRGGDRYTEAFF
TGCGCCAGCCGCGGGGGGGACAGGTACACTGAAGCTTTCTTT
>NA|TRBV4-2|TRBJ2-2|15|NA
CASSREQGNTGELFF
TGTGCCAGCAGCCGTGAACAGGGTAACACCGGGGAGCTGTTTTTT
>NA|TRBV6-5|TRBJ2-7|11|NA
CASSKAYEQYF
TGTGCCAGCAGTAAAGCGTACGAGCAGTACTTC
>TRBD2|TRBV5-4|TRBJ2-5|16|once
CASSLEGTRTLETQYF
TGTGCCAGCAGCTTGGAGGGGACTAGGACATTAGAGACCCAGTACTTC
>TRBD2|TRBV29-1|TRBJ2-1|16|few
CSVEGGSSGSLNEQFF
TGCAGCGTTGAAGGGGGATCTAGCGGGAGTTTGAATGAGCAGTTCTTC
>NA|TRBV11-2|TRBJ2-7|13|NA
CASSREISYEQYF
TGTGCCAGCAGCCGGGAGATTTCCTACGAGCAGTACTTC
>NA|TRBV4-2|TRBJ1-3|16|once
CASSPLSGGEGNTIYF
TGTGCCAGCAGCCCCCTATCGGGGGGCGAGGGAAACACCATATATTTT
>NA|TRBV6-5|TRBJ1-1|13|once
CASTKVDSTEAFF
TGTGCCAGCACGAAGGTTGACAGCACTGAAGCTTTCTTT
>NA|TRBV9|TRBJ2-5|16|NA
CASSVADVAGPQTQYF
TGTGCCAGCAGCGTAGCGGACGTTGCAGGGCCGCAGACCCAGTACTTC
>TRBD2|TRBV7-9|TRBJ2-7|15|NA
CAPFPQREKHYEQYF
TGTGCCCCCTTCCCCCAGCGGGAGAAACACTACGAGCAGTACTTC
>NA|TRBV5-6|TRBJ1-5|15|NA
CASSLAGTTPQPQHF
TGTGCCAGCAGCTTGGCAGGGACAACCCCTCAGCCCCAGCATTTT
>NA|TRBV9|TRBJ1-2|13|NA
CASSVVEGGGYTF
TGTGCCAGCAGCGTAGTCGAGGGAGGCGGCTACACCTTC
>NA|TRBV6-6|TRBJ1-3|16|few
CASSPAGISSGNTIYF
TGTGCCAGCAGTCCAGCAGGAATTAGCTCTGGAAACACCATATATTTT
>TRBD1|TRBV18|TRBJ1-1|15|few
CASFRGTGMNTEAFF
TGTGCCAGCTTTCGGGGGACAGGAATGAACACTGAAGCTTTCTTT
>NA|TRBV19|TRBJ1-1|15|few
CASTRGQTVNTEAFF
TGTGCCAGTACCAGAGGACAGACTGTGAACACTGAAGCTTTCTTT